Presented here are 8 T cell receptor beta chains from one specimen sequenced in a study of T cells in Graves' hyperthyroidism and ophthalmopathy. What was amplified from RNA transcripts were TCR beta CDR3 regions. TCR CDR3 underwent first-round RT-PCR with the HTBI primer set. TCRdb re-called the multiplex PCR reads with MiXCR, one entry per CDR3 protein. The profile shows approximately 100,000 distinct CDR3 sequences, 45% to 50% of them singletons. Source material: blood. Receptors were obtained from a middle-aged man with Graves' hyperthyroidism.

The chain has TRBV15 and TRBJ2-1; 7 bases agree with TRBD2. The V segment lost 3 bases and the J segment 9 bases; nucleotides outside the gene matches: 11. This CDR3 contains 15 residues. Per germline, CDR1 LNHNV and CDR2 YYDKDF (reference sequence). Here the CDR3 reads CATSSPGRTGVEQFF. The DNA for the CDR3 is TGTGCCACCAGCAGCCCCGGGAGGACGGGGGTTGAGCAGTTCTTC.

This clonotype appeared many times. The chain carries TRBV19 and TRBJ1-5, with D uncertain. The V end lost 8 bases, the J end lost 7 bases, and 18 bases lay between the germline ends. Looked up from germline, CDR1 is LNHDA and CDR2 is SQIVND (reference sequence). This CDR3 contains 14 residues. Written as DNA, the CDR3 is TGTGCCAGTTCGGTGGTGGCAGGTAACCAGCCCCAGCATTTT. This encodes CASSVVAGNQPQHF.

The sample holds a few counts of this clonotype. CDR3 nucleotide sequence: TGTGCCAGCAGTTCCGGGACTAGTTCGACAGATACGCAGTATTTT. The encoded protein is CASSSGTSSTDTQYF. This chain uses TRBV28 with TRBJ2-3, with 8 positions matching TRBD2. Germline CDR1 reads MDHEN; CDR2 reads SYDVKM. CDR3 length: 15 residues. With V trimmed by 4 bases and J by 3 bases, 6 bases remained unmatched.

This clonotype was seen at least ten times. V gene TRBV7-9 combines with J gene TRBJ1-2; no definite D call. Germline-derived CDR1 and CDR2 are SEHNR and FQNEAQ (reference sequence). This CDR3 spans 14 amino acids. V was trimmed by 3 bases and J by 5 bases, leaving 13 bases between them. CDR3 nucleotide sequence: TGTGCCAGCAGCTTGGGGAGAATGGGTTATGGCTACACCTTC. This sequence encodes CASSLGRMGYGYTF.

V and J are TRBV7-6 and TRBJ2-5; 10 bases are shared with TRBD2. The length of the CDR3 is 16 residues. Germline values: CDR1 SGHVS, CDR2 FNYEAQ. The V segment lost 1 base and the J segment 9 bases; nucleotides outside the gene matches: 11. CDR3 coding DNA: TGTGCCAGCAGCTTAGAGAGCGGGGGGGCCTCGGGGGCCCAGTACTTC. Its translation: CASSLESGGASGAQYF.

This clonotype was counted many times. This chain links TRBV19 with TRBJ1-5; D is unresolved. V was trimmed by 4 bases and J by 1 base, leaving 5 bases between them. This CDR3 contains 13 residues. CDR1 LNHDA and CDR2 SQIVND come from the germline V gene (reference sequence). Written as DNA, the CDR3 is TGTGCCAGTAGTAGCACAAGCAATCAGCCCCAGCATTTT. It translates to CASSSTSNQPQHF.

Concerning this clonotype: This clone may be a read error of a much larger clone one base away. The rearrangement links TRBV6-4 to TRBJ1-1, with a weak D call TRBD1 (6 bases). The CDR3 spans 15 residues. Germline CDR1 reads MRHNA; CDR2 reads SNTAGT. The CDR3 DNA is TGTGCCAGCGTTGACAGGAGGGAGAAGAACACTGAAGCTCTCTTT. Translation: CASVDRREKNTEALF.

This clonotype has ten or more counts. The chain uses TRBV2 and TRBJ1-1; weak D call: TRBD1 (6 bases). Trimming left V 7 bases short and J 4 bases short, with 16 bases between. Germline CDR1 is SNHLY and CDR2 is FYNNEI. The CDR3 sequence is 14 residues long. CDR3 loop: CASISRGAGTEAFF. The CDR3 coding sequence is TGTGCCAGCATCTCGAGGGGGGCGGGCACTGAAGCTTTCTTT.